What follows describes a single T cell receptor beta chain. The repertoire was sequenced with immunoSEQ multiplex PCR; TCRdb's copy has only in-frame clones and lacks some. The data show 150,000 to 200,000 clones, about 82% seen once. The data derive from a study of cytomegalovirus exposure and HLA in healthy donors. The ends were cut back, 11 bases at V and 2 bases at J, with 16 bases in the middle. Germline CDR1 is KGHSH and CDR2 is LQKENI. This CDR3 has 14 residues. The sample was PBMCs. The V and J genes are TRBV18 and TRBJ2-1; no definite D call. The origin of this receptor is a woman under 30 in good health and CMV-seronegative. CDR3 residues: CALRPDTAYNEQFF. In DNA, the CDR3 is TGTGCCCTTCGGCCAGACACAGCCTACAATGAGCAGTTCTTC. Supplemented by reference TRBV18 and TRBJ2-1, the full variable domain reads NAGVMQNPRHLVRRRGQEARLRCSPMKGHSHVYWYRQLPEEGLKFMVYLQKENIIDESGMPKERFSAEFPKEGPSILRIQQVVRGDSAAYFCALRPDTAYNEQFFGPGTRLTVL.